Here is one T cell receptor beta chain with its context. No antigen is known for it. Base qualities are not recorded, but no much larger clone differs from it by a single base. The sample comes from a study of blood T cell repertoires in COVID-19 (dated by TCRdb to 2019 to 2021). A note on the overall study: Samples covering the acute and convalescent phases of COVID-19 were provided by collaborators in the United States, Italy and Spain. The prospective study material was composed of cDNA or gDNA derived from T cells, B-cell-depleted T cells, or PBMCs. Sample metadata almost always included a de-identified subject ID, COVID-19 status, age in years and sex. HLA class I and class II types, where available, came from metadata supplied by the sample provider rather than from assay-based typing. Deeply sampled blood TCRbeta repertoires from subjects exposed to, actively infected with, or recovered from COVID-19 were included in the dataset. Samples were obtained from the ongoing ImmuneRACE study (first 160 participants) and from 1,254 subjects provided by 6 global collaborators. The repertoires were made available in a free public database intended to serve as a resource for research on the immune response to SARS-CoV-2. What the authors observed across the whole study: How much clinical and demographic metadata was included differed by source and by participant, and the metadata was provided uncurated.

Cut back by 6 bases and 0 bases, the V and J ends lie 15 bases apart. Sequences MDHEN (CDR1) and SYDVKM (CDR2) are obtained from the germline V gene. From cysteine to phenylalanine, the CDR3 is 16 amino acids long. Only the CDR3 portion is preserved as DNA: 48 bases, with reading frame beginning at the first base. Each collaborating institution followed its own protocols to collect whole blood in K2EDTA tubes. Collaborator samples were shipped for TCRbeta analysis as frozen whole blood, isolated PBMCs, or DNA extracted from either sample type. TCRbeta CDR3 regions were amplified from genomic DNA by means of the immunoSEQ Assay, a bias-controlled multiplex PCR. Regarding the original processing steps: The number of nucleated cells in each sample was estimated from the amplification of reference gene primers within the assay. Sequence reads were collapsed and filtered to measure the absolute abundance of every unique TCRbeta CDR3 rearrangement. For each sample, productive Simpson clonality was calculated as the square root of Simpson's diversity index across productive rearrangements. The clones in this table, taken by TCRdb from immuneACCESS, are in-frame only. Not every clone is retained; where verified, under half of the shortfall comes from an unresolved V gene, and the cause of the rest is unknown. V and J calls and clone size are given by that table; D and trimming were obtained from the DNA. This sample gives about 140,000 clones in total; about 91% of them show up just once. The ten largest account for 1.5% to 1.7% of the sample.

The sample taken for sequencing was peripheral blood. Rearrangement joined TRBV28 to TRBJ1-5; the best D guess is TRBD1, with 6 bases matching. The sequence came from a woman aged 55-70 years with acute or convalescent COVID-19. In nucleotides, the sequence is TGTGCCAGCAGCGATGGAGGGGGGGTTAGCAATCAGCCCCAGCATTTT. The translation is CASSDGGGVSNQPQHF.